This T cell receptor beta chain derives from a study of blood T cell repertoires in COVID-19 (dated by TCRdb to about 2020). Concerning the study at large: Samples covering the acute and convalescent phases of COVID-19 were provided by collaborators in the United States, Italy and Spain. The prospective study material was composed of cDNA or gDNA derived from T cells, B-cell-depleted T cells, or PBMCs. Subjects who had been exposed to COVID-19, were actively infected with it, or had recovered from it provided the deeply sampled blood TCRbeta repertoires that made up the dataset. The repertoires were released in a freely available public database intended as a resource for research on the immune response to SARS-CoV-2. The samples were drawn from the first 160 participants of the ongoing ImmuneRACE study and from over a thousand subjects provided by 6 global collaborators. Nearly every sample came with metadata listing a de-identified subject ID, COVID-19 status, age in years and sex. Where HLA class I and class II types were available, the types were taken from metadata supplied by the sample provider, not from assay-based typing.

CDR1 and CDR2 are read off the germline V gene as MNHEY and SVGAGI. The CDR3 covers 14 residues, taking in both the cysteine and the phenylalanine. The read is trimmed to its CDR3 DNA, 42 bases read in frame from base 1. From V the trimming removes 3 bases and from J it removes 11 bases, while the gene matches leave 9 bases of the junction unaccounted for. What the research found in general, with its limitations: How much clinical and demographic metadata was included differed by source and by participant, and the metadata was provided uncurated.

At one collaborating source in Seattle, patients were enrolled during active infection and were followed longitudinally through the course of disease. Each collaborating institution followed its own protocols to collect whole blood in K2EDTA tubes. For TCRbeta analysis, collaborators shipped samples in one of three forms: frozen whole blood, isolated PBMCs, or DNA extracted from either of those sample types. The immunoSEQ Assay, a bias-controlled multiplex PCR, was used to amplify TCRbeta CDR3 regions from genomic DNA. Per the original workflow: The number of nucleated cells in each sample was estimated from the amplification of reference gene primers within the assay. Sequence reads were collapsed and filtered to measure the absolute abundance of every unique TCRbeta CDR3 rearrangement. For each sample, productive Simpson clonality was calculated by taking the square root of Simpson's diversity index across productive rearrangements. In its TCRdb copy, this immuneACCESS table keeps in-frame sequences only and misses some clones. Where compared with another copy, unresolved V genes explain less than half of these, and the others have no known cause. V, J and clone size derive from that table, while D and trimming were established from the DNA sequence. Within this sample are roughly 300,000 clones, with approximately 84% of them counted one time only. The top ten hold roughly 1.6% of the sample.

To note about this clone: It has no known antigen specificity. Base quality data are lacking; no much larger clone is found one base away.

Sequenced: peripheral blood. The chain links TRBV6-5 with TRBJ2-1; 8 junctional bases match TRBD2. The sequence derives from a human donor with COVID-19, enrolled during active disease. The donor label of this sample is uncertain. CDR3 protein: CASSYAGTSKKQFF. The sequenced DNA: TGTGCCAGCAGTTATGCGGGGACTAGTAAAAAGCAGTTCTTC.